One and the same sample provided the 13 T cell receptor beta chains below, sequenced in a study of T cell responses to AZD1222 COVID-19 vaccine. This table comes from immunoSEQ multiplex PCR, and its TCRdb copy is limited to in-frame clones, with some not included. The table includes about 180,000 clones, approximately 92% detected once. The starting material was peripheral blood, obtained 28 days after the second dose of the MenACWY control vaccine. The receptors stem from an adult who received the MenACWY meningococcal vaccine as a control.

The DNA for the CDR3 is TGCAGCGCCGCGGGGGGGTCTGGAAACACCATATATTTT. This codes for CSAAGGSGNTIYF. The V call is TRBV29-1, the J call TRBJ1-3; weak D call: TRBD1 (5 bases). V gave up 7 bases and J gave up 1 base, with 11 bases separating them. CDR1 is SQVTM and CDR2 is ANQGSEA in the germline V gene. The CDR3 is made up of 13 amino acids.

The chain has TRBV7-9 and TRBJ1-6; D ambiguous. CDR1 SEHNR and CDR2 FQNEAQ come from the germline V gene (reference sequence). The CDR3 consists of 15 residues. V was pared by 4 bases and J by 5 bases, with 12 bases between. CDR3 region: CASSSRNKNNSPLHF. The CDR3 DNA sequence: TGTGCCAGCAGCTCCCGGAACAAGAATAATTCACCCCTCCACTTT.

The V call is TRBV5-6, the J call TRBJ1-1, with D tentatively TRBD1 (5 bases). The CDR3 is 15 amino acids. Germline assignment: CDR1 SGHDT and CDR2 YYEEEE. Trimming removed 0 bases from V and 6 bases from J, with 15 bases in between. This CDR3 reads CASSLDRDGGPEAFF. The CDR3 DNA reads TGTGCCAGCAGCTTGGATAGGGACGGGGGACCTGAAGCTTTCTTT.

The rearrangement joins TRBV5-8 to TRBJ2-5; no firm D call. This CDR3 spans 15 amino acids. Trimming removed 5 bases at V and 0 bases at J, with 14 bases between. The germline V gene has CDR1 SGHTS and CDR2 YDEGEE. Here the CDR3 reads CASSSPPEYQETQYF. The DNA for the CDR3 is TGTGCCAGCAGTTCGCCCCCCGAGTACCAAGAGACCCAGTACTTC.

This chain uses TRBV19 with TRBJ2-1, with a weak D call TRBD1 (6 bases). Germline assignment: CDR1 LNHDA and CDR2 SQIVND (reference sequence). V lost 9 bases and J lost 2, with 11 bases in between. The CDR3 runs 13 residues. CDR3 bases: TGTGCCAGCCAGGACAGTACCTACAATGAGCAGTTCTTC. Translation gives CASQDSTYNEQFF.

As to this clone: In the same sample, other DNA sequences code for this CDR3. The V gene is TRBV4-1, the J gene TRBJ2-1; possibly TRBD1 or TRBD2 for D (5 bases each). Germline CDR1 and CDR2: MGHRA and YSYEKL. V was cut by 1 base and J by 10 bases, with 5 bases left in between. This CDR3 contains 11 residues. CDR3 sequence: CASSQGGEQFF. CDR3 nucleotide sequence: TGCGCCAGCAGCCAAGGGGGGGAGCAGTTCTTC.

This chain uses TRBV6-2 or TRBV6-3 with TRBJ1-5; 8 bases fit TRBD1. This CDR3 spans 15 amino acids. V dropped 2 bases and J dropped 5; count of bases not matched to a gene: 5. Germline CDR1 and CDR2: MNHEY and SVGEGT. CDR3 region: CASSYGQGAYQPQHF. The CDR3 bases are TGTGCCAGCAGTTACGGGCAGGGGGCTTATCAGCCCCAGCATTTT.

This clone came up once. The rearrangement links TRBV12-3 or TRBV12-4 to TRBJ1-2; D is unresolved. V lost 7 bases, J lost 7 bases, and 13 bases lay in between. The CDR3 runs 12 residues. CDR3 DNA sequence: TGTGCCAGCATCCAACTCGCGGGTGGCTACACCTTC. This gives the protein CASIQLAGGYTF.

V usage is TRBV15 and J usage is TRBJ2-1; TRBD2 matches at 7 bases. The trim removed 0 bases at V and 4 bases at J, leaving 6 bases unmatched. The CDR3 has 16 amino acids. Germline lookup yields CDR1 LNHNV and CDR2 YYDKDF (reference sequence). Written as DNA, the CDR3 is TGTGCCACCAGCAGAGATCGCGGGGGTCCGTACAATGAGCAGTTCTTC. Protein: CATSRDRGGPYNEQFF.

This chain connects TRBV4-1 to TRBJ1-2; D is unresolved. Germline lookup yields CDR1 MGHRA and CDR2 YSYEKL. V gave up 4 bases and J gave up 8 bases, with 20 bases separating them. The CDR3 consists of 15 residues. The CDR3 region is CASSPLGTFFRGYTF. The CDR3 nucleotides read TGCGCCAGCAGCCCTCTCGGCACGTTTTTTCGAGGCTACACCTTC.

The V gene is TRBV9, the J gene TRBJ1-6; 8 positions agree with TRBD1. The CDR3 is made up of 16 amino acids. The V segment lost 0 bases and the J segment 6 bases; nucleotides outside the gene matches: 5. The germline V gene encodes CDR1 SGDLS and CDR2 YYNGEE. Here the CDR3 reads CASSVGGTGSNSPLHF. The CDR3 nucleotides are TGTGCCAGCAGCGTAGGAGGGACAGGTAGTAATTCACCCCTCCACTTT.

For the CDR3, the DNA is TGTGCCAGCAGCCGGGCAGATTCACCCCTCCACTTT. Its protein product is CASSRADSPLHF. J is TRBJ1-6 and V is TRBV7-9; no reliable D call. Germline-derived CDR1 and CDR2 are SEHNR and FQNEAQ (reference sequence). V lost 5 bases and J 8 bases, leaving 7 bases between the germline ends. This CDR3 has 12 residues.

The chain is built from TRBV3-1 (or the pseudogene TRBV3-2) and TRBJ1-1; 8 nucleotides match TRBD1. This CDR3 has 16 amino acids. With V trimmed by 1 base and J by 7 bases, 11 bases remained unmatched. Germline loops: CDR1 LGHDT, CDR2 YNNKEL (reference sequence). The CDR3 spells CASSQVKRTGKGEAFF. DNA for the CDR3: TGTGCCAGCAGCCAAGTGAAAAGGACAGGGAAGGGTGAAGCTTTCTTT.